The 7 T cell receptor beta chains below all came from one sample that was sequenced in a study of blood T cell repertoires in COVID-19. Here immunoSEQ multiplex PCR was the method, and the copy in TCRdb shows in-frame clones only, minus some. The sample contains about 39,000 clones, about 80% of which appear only once. The sample comprised peripheral blood. Source of these receptors: a man between 45 and 60 years old with active or convalescent COVID-19.

The chain couples TRBV30 to TRBJ1-5; no definite D call. Deletions cut 3 bases from V and 5 bases from J, with 11 bases between. Germline CDR1 is GTSNPN and CDR2 is SVGIG (reference sequence). This CDR3 comprises 13 residues. The CDR3 region is CAWSPRPDQPQHF. DNA of the CDR3: TGTGCCTGGAGCCCGCGGCCCGATCAGCCCCAGCATTTT.

The chain links TRBV7-9 to TRBJ1-3, with 7 bases that match TRBD1. The CDR3 totals 15 residues. J was trimmed by 2 bases and V by 0 bases; bases with no gene match: 1. In germline, CDR1 is SEHNR, CDR2 FQNEAQ (reference sequence). CDR3 residues: CASSLADRAGNTIYF. The CDR3, as DNA: TGTGCCAGCAGCTTAGCCGACAGGGCTGGAAACACCATATATTTT.

This clone came up a few times. The rearrangement joins TRBV9 to TRBJ2-7, with D possibly being TRBD2 (6 bases). Germline loops: CDR1 SGDLS, CDR2 YYNGEE. Deletions cut 4 bases from V and 0 bases from J, with 8 bases between. The CDR3 sequence is 13 residues long. In DNA, the CDR3 is TGTGCCAGCAGCAGGGACTCCTCCTACGAGCAGTACTTC. Its translation is CASSRDSSYEQYF.

The chain carries TRBV5-1 and TRBJ1-2, with 7 bases matching TRBD1. The CDR3 covers 13 residues. Germline lookup yields CDR1 SGHRS and CDR2 YFSETQ. V dropped 3 bases and J dropped 8; count of bases not matched to a gene: 7. The CDR3 reads CASSSSQGDGYTF. CDR3 nucleotide sequence: TGCGCCAGCAGCTCCAGCCAGGGGGACGGCTACACCTTC.

In this sample, this clone turned up a few times. The V and J genes are TRBV5-1 and TRBJ2-2, with 12 bases lining up with TRBD2. Trimming took 4 bases from V and 0 from J; bases not matched to a gene: 10. The CDR3 is 19 residues long. In germline, CDR1 is SGHRS, CDR2 YFSETQ. The CDR3 spells CASSPTPTSGGANTGELFF. The CDR3 DNA reads TGCGCCAGCAGCCCAACCCCGACTAGCGGGGGTGCGAACACCGGGGAGCTGTTTTTT.

The V call is TRBV5-1, the J call TRBJ2-5, with a possible D match to TRBD1 (5 bases). The V end lost 0 bases, the J end lost 2 bases, and 8 bases lay between the germline ends. The CDR3 totals 14 residues. CDR1 and CDR2 from the germline V gene are SGHRS and YFSETQ. DNA for the CDR3: TGCGCCAGCAGCTTGGCCAGGGCGCAAGAGACCCAGTACTTC. Translated: CASSLARAQETQYF.

V is TRBV19 and J is TRBJ1-2, with D tentatively TRBD1 (5 bases). V lost 8 bases and J 3 bases, leaving 10 bases between the germline ends. The CDR3 contains 12 residues. Germline V gene sequence: CDR1 LNHDA, CDR2 SQIVND (reference sequence). The CDR3 region is CASSGVHYGYTF. In DNA form, the CDR3 reads TGTGCCAGTTCGGGGGTACACTATGGCTACACCTTC.